Presented here are 5 T cell receptor beta chains from one specimen sequenced in a study of T cell clonality in common variable immunodeficiency. Whole-study findings and limits: Reportedly, TCR beta sequences from common variable immunodeficiency showed fewer deletions and N-nucleotide insertions.

The repertoire was sequenced with immunoSEQ multiplex PCR; TCRdb's copy has only in-frame clones and lacks some. The sample is made up of under 2,000 clones, none counted only once. These receptors have no identified antigens. Sequenced material: peripheral blood mononuclear cells. All receptors come from a human donor with common variable immunodeficiency.

By sample share, this clone is medium-sized. Sequencing ends 3 residues short of the CDR3 end; the germline J gene provides the rest. V usage is TRBV18 and J usage is TRBJ1-5; tentatively, D is TRBD1 (5 bases). Trimming took 3 bases from V and 6 from J, leaving 18 bases between them. Germline CDR1 is KGHSH and CDR2 is LQKENI. This CDR3 has 16 amino acids. Partial CDR3 DNA: TGTGCCAGCTCACCCCAAAGCAGGGAGCCAGCTCAGCCC. Translation: CASSPQSREPAQP. The whole CDR3 sequence is CASSPQSREPAQPQHF.

A remark on this clone: Read sequence stops 3 residues before the CDR3 end, and the germline J gene provides the missing end. The chain combines TRBV18 with TRBJ2-1; D unresolved. This CDR3 is built from 15 residues. Germline V gene lookup returns CDR1 KGHSH and CDR2 LQKENI. V was pared by 2 bases and J by 7 bases, with 15 bases between. The CDR3 sequence is CASSPEKSTRNEQFF. CDR3 DNA, as far as it was read: TGTGCCAGCTCACCAGAAAAAAGCACGCGGAATGAG.

This clone has more than one count but fewer than ten. The CDR3 extends 3 residues past the end of the read, so its final part is completed from the germline J gene. The chain employs TRBV7-9 and TRBJ2-7, with D possibly matching TRBD2 (5 bases). Looked up from germline, CDR1 is SEHNR and CDR2 is FQNEAQ (reference sequence). This CDR3 has 15 residues. V was shortened by 1 base and J by 2 bases, with 12 bases between the two germline ends. The DNA read from the CDR3 is TGTGCCAGCAGCTTAGTATTACGGGGAACCTACGAG. Its protein is CASSLVLRGTYE. The CDR3 as a whole reads CASSLVLRGTYEQYF.

The sample holds a few counts of this clone. The CDR3 end is not reached by the read, which stops 3 residues before it; the germline J gene fills it in. The V and J genes are TRBV18 and TRBJ1-1; no clear D gene. Trimming shortened V by 6 bases and J by 4 bases, and 15 bases separated the two germline ends. The germline CDR1 and CDR2 sequences are KGHSH and LQKENI. CDR3 length: 14 residues. CDR3: CASSVKGLGTEAFF. The DNA read from the CDR3 is TGTGCCAGCTCCGTGAAAGGGCTTGGCACTGAA.

The table lists this clone with a few counts. The CDR3 end is not reached by the read, which stops 3 residues before it; the germline J gene fills it in. The chain couples TRBV7-3 to TRBJ2-2; 15 positions match TRBD2. Germline lookup yields CDR1 SGHTA and CDR2 FQGTGA. V dropped 1 base and J dropped 0; count of bases not matched to a gene: 3. CDR3 size: 19 residues. The DNA read from the CDR3 is TGTGCCAGCAGCTTAAGCGGACTAGCGGGGGGGTCGAACACCGGGGAG. Translation: CASSLSGLAGGSNTGE. The entire CDR3 sequence reads CASSLSGLAGGSNTGELFF.